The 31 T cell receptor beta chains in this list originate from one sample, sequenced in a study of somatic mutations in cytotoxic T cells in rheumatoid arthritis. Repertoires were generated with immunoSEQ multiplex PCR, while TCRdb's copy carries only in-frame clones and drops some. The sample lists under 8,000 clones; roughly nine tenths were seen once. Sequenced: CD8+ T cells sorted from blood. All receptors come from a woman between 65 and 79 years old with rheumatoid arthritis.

This CDR3 reads CASSATGGRNTEAFF. CDR3 coding DNA: TGCGCCAGCAGCGCGACAGGGGGTCGGAACACTGAAGCTTTCTTT. The rearrangement uses TRBV5-1 and TRBJ1-1; 9 bases agree with TRBD1. CDR3 length: 15 amino acids. The V gene's germline CDR1 is SGHRS and CDR2 YFSETQ. V was clipped by 4 bases and J by 1 base; unmatched bases: 5.

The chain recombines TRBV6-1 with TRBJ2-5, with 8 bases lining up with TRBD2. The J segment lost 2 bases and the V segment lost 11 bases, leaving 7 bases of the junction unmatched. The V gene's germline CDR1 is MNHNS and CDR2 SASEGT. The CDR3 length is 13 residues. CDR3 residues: CASGGGTQETQYF. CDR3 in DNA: TGTGCCTCGGGCGGGGGGACTCAAGAGACCCAGTACTTC.

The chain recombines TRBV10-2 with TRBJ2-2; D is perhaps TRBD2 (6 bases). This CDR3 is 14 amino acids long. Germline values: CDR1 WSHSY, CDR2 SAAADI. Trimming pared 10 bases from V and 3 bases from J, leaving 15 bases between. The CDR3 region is CATSSGLDTGELFF. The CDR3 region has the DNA TGCGCCACTTCCAGCGGGTTAGACACCGGGGAGCTGTTTTTT.

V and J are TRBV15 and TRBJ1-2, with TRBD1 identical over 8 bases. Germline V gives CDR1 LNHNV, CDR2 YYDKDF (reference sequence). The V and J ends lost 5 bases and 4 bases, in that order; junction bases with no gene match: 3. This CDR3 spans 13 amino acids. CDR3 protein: CATSLDRAYGYTF. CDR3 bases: TGTGCCACCAGCTTGGACAGGGCCTATGGCTACACCTTC.

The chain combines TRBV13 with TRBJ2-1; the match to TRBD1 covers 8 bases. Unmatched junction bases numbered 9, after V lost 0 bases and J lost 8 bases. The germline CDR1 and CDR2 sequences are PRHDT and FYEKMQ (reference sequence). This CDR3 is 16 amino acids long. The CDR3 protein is CASSLGLQGAQDEQFF. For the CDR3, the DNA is TGTGCCAGCAGCTTAGGCCTTCAGGGGGCGCAAGATGAGCAGTTCTTC.

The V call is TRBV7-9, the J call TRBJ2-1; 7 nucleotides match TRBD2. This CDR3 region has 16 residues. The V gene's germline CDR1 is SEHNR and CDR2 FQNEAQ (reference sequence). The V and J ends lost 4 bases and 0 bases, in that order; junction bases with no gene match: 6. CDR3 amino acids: CASSSPIAGSYNEQFF. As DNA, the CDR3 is TGTGCCAGCAGCTCCCCCATAGCGGGCTCCTACAATGAGCAGTTCTTC.

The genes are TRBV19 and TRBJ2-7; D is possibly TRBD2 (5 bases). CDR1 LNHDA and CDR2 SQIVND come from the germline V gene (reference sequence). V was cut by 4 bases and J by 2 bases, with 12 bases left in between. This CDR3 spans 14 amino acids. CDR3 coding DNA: TGTGCCAGTAGTAGGGTGGGGAGTCCCTACGAGCAGTACTTC. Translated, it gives CASSRVGSPYEQYF.

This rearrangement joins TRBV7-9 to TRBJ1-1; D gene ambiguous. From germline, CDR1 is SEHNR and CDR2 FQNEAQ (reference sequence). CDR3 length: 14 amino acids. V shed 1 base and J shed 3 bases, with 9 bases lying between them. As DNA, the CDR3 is TGTGCCAGCAGCTTAGATGCGGGGTACACTGAAGCTTTCTTT. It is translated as CASSLDAGYTEAFF. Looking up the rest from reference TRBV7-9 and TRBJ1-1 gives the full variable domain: DTGVSQNPRHKITKRGQNVTFRCDPISEHNRLYWYRQTLGQGPEFLTYFQNEAQLEKSRLLSDRFSAERPKGSFSTLEIQRTEQGDSAMYLCASSLDAGYTEAFFGQGTRLTVV.

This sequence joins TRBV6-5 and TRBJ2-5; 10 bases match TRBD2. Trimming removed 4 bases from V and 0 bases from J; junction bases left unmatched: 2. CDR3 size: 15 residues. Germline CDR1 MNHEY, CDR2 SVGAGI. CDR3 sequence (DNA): TGTGCCAGCAGTTTGACTAGCGGGTACCAAGAGACCCAGTACTTC. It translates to CASSLTSGYQETQYF.

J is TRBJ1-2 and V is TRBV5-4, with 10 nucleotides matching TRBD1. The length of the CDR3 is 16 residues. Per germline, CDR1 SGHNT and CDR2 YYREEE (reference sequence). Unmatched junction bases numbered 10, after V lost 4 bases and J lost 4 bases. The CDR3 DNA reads TGTGCCAGCAGCCTCGGACAGGGGGTATCGATCTATGGCTACACCTTC. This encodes CASSLGQGVSIYGYTF.

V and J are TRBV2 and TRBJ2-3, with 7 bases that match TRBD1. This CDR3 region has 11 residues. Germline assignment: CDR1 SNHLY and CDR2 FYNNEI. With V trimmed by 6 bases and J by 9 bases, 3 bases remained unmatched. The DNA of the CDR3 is TGTGCCAGCAGCAAGACAGGGACGCAGTATTTT. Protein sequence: CASSKTGTQYF.

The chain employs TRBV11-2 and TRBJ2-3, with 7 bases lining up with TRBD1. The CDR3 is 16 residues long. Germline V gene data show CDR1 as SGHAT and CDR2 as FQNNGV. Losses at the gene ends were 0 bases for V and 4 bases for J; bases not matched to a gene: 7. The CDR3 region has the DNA TGTGCCAGCAGCTTAGAAGGGGGCTTCGGGCCAGATACGCAGTATTTT. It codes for CASSLEGGFGPDTQYF. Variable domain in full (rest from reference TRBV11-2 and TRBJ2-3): EAGVAQSPRYKIIEKRQSVAFWCNPISGHATLYWYQQILGQGPKLLIQFQNNGVVDDSQLPKDRFSAERLKGVDSTLKIQPAKLEDSAVYLCASSLEGGFGPDTQYFGPGTRLTVL.

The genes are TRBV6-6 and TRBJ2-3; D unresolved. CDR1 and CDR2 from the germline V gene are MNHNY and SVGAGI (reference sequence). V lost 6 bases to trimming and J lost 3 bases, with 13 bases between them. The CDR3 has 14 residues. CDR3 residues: CASSSNTGTDTQYF. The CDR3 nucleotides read TGTGCCAGCAGCTCCAACACCGGGACAGATACGCAGTATTTT.

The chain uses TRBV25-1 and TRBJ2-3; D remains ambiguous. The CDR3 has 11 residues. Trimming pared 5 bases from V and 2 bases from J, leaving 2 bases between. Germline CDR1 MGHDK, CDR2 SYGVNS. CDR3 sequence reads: CASSYTDTQYF. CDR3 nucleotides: TGTGCCAGCAGTTACACAGATACGCAGTATTTT.

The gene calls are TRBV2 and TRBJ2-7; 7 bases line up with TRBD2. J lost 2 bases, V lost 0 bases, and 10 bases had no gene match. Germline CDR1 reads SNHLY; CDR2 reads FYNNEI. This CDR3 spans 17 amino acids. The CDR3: CASSEAGGDFPTYEQYF. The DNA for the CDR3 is TGTGCCAGCAGTGAAGCGGGGGGGGACTTCCCGACCTACGAGCAGTACTTC.

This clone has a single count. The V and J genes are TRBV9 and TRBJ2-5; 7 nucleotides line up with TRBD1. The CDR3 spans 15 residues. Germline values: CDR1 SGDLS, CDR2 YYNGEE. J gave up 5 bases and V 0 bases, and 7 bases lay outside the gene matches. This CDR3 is CASSVEGGSLETQYF. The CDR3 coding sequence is TGTGCCAGCAGCGTAGAAGGGGGCAGTTTGGAGACCCAGTACTTC.

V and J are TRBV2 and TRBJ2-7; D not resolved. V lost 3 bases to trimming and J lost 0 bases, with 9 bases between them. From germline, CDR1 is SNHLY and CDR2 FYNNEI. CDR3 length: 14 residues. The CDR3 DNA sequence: TGTGCCAGCAGTGACGGTCTCCTCTCCTACGAGCAGTACTTC. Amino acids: CASSDGLLSYEQYF.

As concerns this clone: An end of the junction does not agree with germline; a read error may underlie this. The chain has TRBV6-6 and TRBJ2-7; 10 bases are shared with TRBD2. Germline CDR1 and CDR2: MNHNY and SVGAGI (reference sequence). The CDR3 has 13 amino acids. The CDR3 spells CASSYTLAGRVHF. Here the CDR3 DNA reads TGTGCCAGCAGTTACACACTAGCGGGACGGGTGCACTTC.

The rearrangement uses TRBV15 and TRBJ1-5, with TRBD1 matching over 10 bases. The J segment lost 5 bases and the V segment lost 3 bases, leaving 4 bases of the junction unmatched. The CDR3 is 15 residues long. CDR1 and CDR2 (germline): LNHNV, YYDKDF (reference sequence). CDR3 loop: CATSRDRGSHQPQHF. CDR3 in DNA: TGTGCCACCAGCAGGGACAGGGGGAGCCATCAGCCCCAGCATTTT.

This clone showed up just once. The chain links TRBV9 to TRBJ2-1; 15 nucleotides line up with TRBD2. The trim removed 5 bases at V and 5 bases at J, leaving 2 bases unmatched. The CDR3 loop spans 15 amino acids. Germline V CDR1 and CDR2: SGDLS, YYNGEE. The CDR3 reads CASSGLAGGNNEQFF. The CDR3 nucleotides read TGTGCCAGCAGTGGACTAGCGGGGGGGAACAATGAGCAGTTCTTC.

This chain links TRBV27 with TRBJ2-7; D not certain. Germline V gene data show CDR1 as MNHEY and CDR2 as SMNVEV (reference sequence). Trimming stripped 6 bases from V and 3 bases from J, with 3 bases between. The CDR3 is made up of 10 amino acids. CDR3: CASSIYEQYF. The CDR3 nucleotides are TGTGCCAGCAGCATCTACGAGCAGTACTTC.

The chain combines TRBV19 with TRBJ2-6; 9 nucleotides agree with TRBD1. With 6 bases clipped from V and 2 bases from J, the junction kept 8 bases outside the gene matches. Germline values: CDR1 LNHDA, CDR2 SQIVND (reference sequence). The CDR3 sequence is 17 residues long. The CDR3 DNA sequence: TGTGCCAGTAGCTTCGGGGACAGGGACACTGGGGCCAACGTCCTGACTTTC. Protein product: CASSFGDRDTGANVLTF.

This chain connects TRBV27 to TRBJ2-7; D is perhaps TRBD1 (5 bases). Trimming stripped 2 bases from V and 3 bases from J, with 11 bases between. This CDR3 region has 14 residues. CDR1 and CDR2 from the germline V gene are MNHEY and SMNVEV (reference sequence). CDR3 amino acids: CASSLQGRGYEQYF. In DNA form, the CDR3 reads TGTGCCAGCAGTTTACAGGGAAGAGGCTACGAGCAGTACTTC.

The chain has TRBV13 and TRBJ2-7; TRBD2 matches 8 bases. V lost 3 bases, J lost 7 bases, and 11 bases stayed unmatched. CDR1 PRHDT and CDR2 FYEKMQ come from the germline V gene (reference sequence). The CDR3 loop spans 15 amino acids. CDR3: CASSFSGLAEGEQYF. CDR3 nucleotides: TGTGCCAGCAGCTTCTCCGGACTAGCTGAGGGAGAGCAGTACTTC.

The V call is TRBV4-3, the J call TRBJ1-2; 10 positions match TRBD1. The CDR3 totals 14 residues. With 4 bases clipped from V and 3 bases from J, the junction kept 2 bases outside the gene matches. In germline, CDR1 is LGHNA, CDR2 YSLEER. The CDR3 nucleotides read TGCGCCAGCAGCCGCGGGACAGGGGACTATGGCTACACCTTC. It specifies CASSRGTGDYGYTF.

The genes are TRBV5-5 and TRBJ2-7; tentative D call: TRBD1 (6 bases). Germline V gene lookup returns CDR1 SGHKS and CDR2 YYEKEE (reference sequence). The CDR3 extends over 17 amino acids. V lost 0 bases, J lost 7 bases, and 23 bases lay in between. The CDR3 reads CASSLDKTQGLRGEQYF. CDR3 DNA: TGTGCCAGCAGCTTGGATAAGACCCAGGGGTTAAGGGGGGAGCAGTACTTC.

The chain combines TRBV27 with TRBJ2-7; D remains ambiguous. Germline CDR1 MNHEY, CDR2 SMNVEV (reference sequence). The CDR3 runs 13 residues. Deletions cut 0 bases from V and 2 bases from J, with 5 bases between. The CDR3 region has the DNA TGTGCCAGCAGTTTATCCCCCACCTACGAGCAGTACTTC. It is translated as CASSLSPTYEQYF.

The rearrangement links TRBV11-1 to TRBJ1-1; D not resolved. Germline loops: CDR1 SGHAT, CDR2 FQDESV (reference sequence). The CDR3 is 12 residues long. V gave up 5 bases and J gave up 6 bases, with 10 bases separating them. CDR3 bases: TGTGCCAGCAGCCCTGGTCCAGCTGAAGCTTTCTTT. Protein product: CASSPGPAEAFF.

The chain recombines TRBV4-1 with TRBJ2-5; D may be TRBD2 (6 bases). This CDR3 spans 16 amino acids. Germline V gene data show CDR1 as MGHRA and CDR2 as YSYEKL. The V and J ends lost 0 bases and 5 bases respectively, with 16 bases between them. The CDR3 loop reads CASSQEGRGPSETQYF. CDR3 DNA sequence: TGCGCCAGCAGCCAAGAAGGGCGGGGCCCCTCGGAGACCCAGTACTTC.

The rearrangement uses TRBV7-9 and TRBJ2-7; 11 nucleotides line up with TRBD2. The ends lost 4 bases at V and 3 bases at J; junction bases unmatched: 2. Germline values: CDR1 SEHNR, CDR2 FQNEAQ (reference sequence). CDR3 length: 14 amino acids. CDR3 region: CASSSGTSGYEQYF. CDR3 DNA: TGTGCCAGCAGCTCGGGGACTAGCGGCTACGAGCAGTACTTC.

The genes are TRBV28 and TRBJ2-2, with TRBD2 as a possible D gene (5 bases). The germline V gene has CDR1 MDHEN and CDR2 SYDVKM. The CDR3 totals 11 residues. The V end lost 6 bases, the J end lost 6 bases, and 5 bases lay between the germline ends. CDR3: CASRDSGELFF. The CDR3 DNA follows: TGTGCCAGCAGGGACTCCGGGGAGCTGTTTTTT.